This T cell receptor beta chain comes out of a study of blood T cells in healthy people across ages. Study observations and caveats: For the donors, CMV status was unknown and possibly confounded expanded clonotype changes. The long-lived group displayed more naive CD4+ cells, plus higher diversity, than the aged donors did.

A second PCR of 7 to 11 cycles used a sample-barcoded 5' primer and a J-beta primer mix. TCRdb independently ran MiXCR on the 5' RACE reads; one entry per CDR3 protein. The sample has around 1.1 million distinct CDR3 sequences; more than 30% are singletons. This clonotype was recorded a few times. As yet, its antigen is unknown. The CDR3 covers 16 residues. V was pared by 5 bases and J by 7 bases, with 14 bases of the junction left unmatched. The sample taken for sequencing was blood. The clonotype originates from a man between 18 and 29 years old in good health. The rearrangement joins TRBV12-3 or TRBV12-4 to TRBJ2-3, with TRBD1 matching over 8 bases. CDR3 sequence: CASSPPLDRVPNTQYF. CDR3 nucleotides: TGTGCCAGCAGTCCCCCGCTGGACAGGGTGCCAAATACGCAGTATTTT.